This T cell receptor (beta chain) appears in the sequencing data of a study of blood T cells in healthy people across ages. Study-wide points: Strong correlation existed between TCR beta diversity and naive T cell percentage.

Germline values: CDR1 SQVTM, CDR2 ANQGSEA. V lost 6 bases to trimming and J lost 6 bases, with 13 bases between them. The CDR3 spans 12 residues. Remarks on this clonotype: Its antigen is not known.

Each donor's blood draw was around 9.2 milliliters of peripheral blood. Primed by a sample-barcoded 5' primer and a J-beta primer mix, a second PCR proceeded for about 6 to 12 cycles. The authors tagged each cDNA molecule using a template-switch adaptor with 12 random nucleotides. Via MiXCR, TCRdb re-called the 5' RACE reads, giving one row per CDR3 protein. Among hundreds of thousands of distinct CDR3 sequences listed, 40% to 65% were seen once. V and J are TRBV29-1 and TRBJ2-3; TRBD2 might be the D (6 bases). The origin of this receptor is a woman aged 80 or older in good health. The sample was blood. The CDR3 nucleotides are TGCAGCGTCTCGGAGGGCCTCGATACGCAGTATTTT. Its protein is CSVSEGLDTQYF.